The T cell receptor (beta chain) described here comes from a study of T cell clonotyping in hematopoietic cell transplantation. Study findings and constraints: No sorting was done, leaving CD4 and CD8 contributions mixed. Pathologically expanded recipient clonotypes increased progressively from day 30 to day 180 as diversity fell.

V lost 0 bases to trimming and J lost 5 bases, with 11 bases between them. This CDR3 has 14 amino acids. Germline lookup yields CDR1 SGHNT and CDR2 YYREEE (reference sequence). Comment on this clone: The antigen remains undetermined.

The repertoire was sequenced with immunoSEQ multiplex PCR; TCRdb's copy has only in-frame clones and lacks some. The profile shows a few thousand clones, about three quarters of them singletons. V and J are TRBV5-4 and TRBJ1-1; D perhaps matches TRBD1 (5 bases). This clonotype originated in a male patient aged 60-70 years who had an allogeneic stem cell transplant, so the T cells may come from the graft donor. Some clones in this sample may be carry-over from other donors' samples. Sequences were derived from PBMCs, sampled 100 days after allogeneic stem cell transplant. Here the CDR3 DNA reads TGTGCCAGCAGCTTGGAGGGGATAGGGACTGAAGCTTTCTTT. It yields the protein CASSLEGIGTEAFF.